This T cell receptor beta chain was observed in a study of T cell responses to AZD1222 COVID-19 vaccine. Whole-study findings and limits: The donors showed a predominance of white British ancestry and of females, with possible underestimation of clonal diversity. Unmutated variant regions are reportedly the target of nearly half of TCRs that are spike-specific. Among those given AZD1222, only six were seropositive at baseline.

The assay was immunoSEQ multiplex PCR, and TCRdb's table has in-frame clones only and misses some. The table has around 99,000 clones, roughly 92% seen once. Comments on this clone: The target antigen is unknown. One junction end does not reproduce the germline sequence, and a read error may be involved.

Pooled in the analysis were second doses at about 4 or about 12 weeks. The CDR3 spans 15 residues. Germline V gene data show CDR1 as SSHAT and CDR2 as FNYEAQ (reference sequence). The chain carries TRBV7-7 and TRBJ2-5, with 9 bases lining up with TRBD1. Here the sequenced sample was peripheral blood, taken 28 days after the second AZD1222 dose. The TCR was taken from an adult who received the AZD1222 COVID-19 vaccine. The CDR3 nucleotides are TGTGCTAGCAGCTTAGGGGACAGGGTGGGAGAGACCCAGTACTTC. This codes for CASSLGDRVGETQYF.